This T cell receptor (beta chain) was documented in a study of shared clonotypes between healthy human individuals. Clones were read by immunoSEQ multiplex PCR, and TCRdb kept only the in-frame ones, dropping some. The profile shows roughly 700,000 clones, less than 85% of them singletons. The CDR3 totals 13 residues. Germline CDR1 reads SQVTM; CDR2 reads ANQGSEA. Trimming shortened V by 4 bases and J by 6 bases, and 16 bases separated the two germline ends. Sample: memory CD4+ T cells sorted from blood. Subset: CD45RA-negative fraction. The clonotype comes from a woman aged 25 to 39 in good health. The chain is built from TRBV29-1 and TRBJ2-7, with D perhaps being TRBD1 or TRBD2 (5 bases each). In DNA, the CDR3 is TGCAGCGTTGCCCCGGCAGGGCTAGCCGAGCAGTACTTC. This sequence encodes CSVAPAGLAEQYF.